This T cell receptor (beta chain) was identified during a study of blood T cells in healthy people across ages. Study-level results: The study found more naive CD4+ cells and higher diversity in long-lived than aged donors. It was not possible, with unsorted PBMCs, to conclusively compare naive and antigen-experienced cells.

Every sample gave at least 6 micrograms of total RNA when it was extracted. Concerning this clonotype: Antigen unknown.

Using a J-beta primer mix together with a sample-barcoded 5' primer, a second PCR was run for roughly 6 to 11 cycles. TCRdb re-called the 5' RACE reads with MiXCR, one entry per CDR3 protein. The table records more than 1,400,000 distinct CDR3 sequences, around 39% of them present only once. V lost 2 bases and J 13 bases, leaving 18 bases between the germline ends. CDR1 and CDR2 from the germline V gene are MGHRA and YSYEKL. The CDR3 covers 14 residues. The clonotype originates from a woman aged 18-35 years in good health. The sample was blood. The J gene is TRBJ2-1, the V gene TRBV4-1; unclear D gene. The CDR3 sequence: CASSQILGPETQFF. Here the CDR3 DNA reads TGCGCCAGCAGCCAAATCCTAGGTCCAGAGACCCAGTTCTTC.